This TCR beta chain was obtained from a study of blood T cell repertoires in COVID-19. The CDR3 is made up of 16 amino acids. V shed 6 bases and J 6 bases; nucleotides not matched to a gene: 12. Germline V CDR1 and CDR2: KGHDR, SFDVKD. Clones were read by immunoSEQ multiplex PCR, and TCRdb kept only the in-frame ones, dropping some. In the table there are about 40,000 clones, just under 85% of which are singletons. Sequenced sample: peripheral blood. The rearrangement joins TRBV24-1 to TRBJ2-1; TRBD2 matches at 8 bases. The origin of this receptor is a woman in her sixties or seventies with acute or convalescent COVID-19. The CDR3 DNA reads TGTGCCACCAGTCCTCCCCATAGCGGGACCGTCAATGAGCAGTTCTTC. This codes for CATSPPHSGTVNEQFF.